One and the same sample provided the 18 T cell receptor beta chains below, sequenced in a study of blood T cell repertoires in COVID-19 (dated by TCRdb to the early 2020s). Receptor libraries were prepared by the immunoSEQ multiplex PCR assay. TCRdb stores this immuneACCESS table with in-frame sequences only. Part of the clones is absent; in the studies checked, under half of the shortfall reflects unresolved V genes, and no reason is known for the rest. This sample gives a few hundred thousand clones in total; around 81% of them show up just once. Of the sample, about 2.4% is held by the ten largest clones. Specimen: peripheral blood. The receptors stem from an older woman with acute or convalescent COVID-19.

The chain links TRBV6-5 to TRBJ1-1, with 9 bases aligning to TRBD1. Trimming took 7 bases from V and 6 from J; bases not matched to a gene: 3. There are 12 residues in the CDR3. CDR1 and CDR2 (germline): MNHEY, SVGAGI. The CDR3 region has the DNA TGTGCCAGCAAGGGACAGGGAGCTGAAGCTTTCTTT. It specifies CASKGQGAEAFF.

This chain connects TRBV5-1 to TRBJ1-3; no clear D gene. This CDR3 has 14 residues. Trimming took 5 bases from V and 0 from J, leaving 9 bases between them. Germline CDR1 and CDR2: SGHRS and YFSETQ. The CDR3 loop is CASSGGSSGNTIYF. CDR3 coding DNA: TGCGCCAGCAGTGGAGGTAGCTCTGGAAACACCATATATTTT.

This clone came up once. The chain carries TRBV18 and TRBJ2-3, with 11 nucleotides matching TRBD1. This CDR3 region has 16 residues. J gave up 1 base and V 3 bases, and 3 bases lay outside the gene matches. CDR1 and CDR2 (germline): KGHSH, LQKENI. The chain's CDR3 is CASSPRTGGGTDTQYF. CDR3 nucleotides: TGTGCCAGCTCACCCCGGACAGGGGGCGGCACAGATACGCAGTATTTT.

V and J are TRBV20-1 and TRBJ2-5; 9 bases map to TRBD2. This CDR3 has 15 amino acids. The V and J ends lost 3 bases and 2 bases, in that order; junction bases with no gene match: 7. Germline lookup yields CDR1 DFQATT and CDR2 SNEGSKA (reference sequence). The CDR3 DNA follows: TGCAGTGCTAGTGAAAGCGGGGGGTTACAAGAGACCCAGTACTTC. Its translation: CSASESGGLQETQYF.

This clone was seen just once. This chain connects TRBV10-3 to TRBJ2-3; 8 bases are shared with TRBD1. This CDR3 spans 14 amino acids. J was trimmed by 2 bases and V by 6 bases; bases with no gene match: 4. Germline V gene sequence: CDR1 ENHRY, CDR2 SYGVKD. CDR3: CAIRPGQDTDTQYF. CDR3 DNA: TGTGCCATCAGGCCGGGACAGGACACAGATACGCAGTATTTT.

The chain links TRBV28 to TRBJ1-1; unclear D gene. This CDR3 spans 14 amino acids. V lost 5 bases and J lost 3, with 13 bases in between. Per the germline V gene, CDR1 is MDHEN and CDR2 is SYDVKM. The CDR3 spells CASSPIAMYTEAFF. CDR3 coding DNA: TGTGCCAGCAGTCCCATAGCAATGTACACTGAAGCTTTCTTT. The variable domain in full, with the rest retrieved from reference TRBV28 and TRBJ1-1, is DVKVTQSSRYLVKRTGEKVFLECVQDMDHENMFWYRQDPGLGLRLIYFSYDVKMKEKGDIPEGYSVSREKKERFSLILESASTNQTSMYLCASSPIAMYTEAFFGQGTRLTVV.

Comment on this clone: Sequence at one end of the junction differs from germline and may be a read error. V and J are TRBV15 and TRBJ1-1, with TRBD1 identical over 7 bases. This CDR3 is built from 14 residues. CDR1 is LNHNV and CDR2 is YYDKDF in the germline V gene (reference sequence). The CDR3 region is CATSGDRVRAEAFF. CDR3 nucleotides: TGTGCCACCAGCGGAGACAGGGTAAGGGCTGAAGCTTTCTTT.

The chain has TRBV6-5 and TRBJ1-6, with 7 bases identical to TRBD1. This CDR3 region has 15 residues. The trim removed 6 bases at V and 8 bases at J, leaving 10 bases unmatched. CDR1 is MNHEY, CDR2 SVGAGI, per germline. The chain's CDR3 is CASRDTGTEYSPLHF. CDR3 nucleotides: TGTGCCAGCAGGGATACCGGGACAGAGTATTCACCCCTCCACTTT.

In its sample, this clone was seen once. The chain recombines TRBV3-1 (or the pseudogene TRBV3-2) with TRBJ1-2; D is uncertain. The CDR3 extends over 14 amino acids. Germline CDR1 and CDR2: LGHDT and YNNKEL (reference sequence). V lost 0 bases, J lost 7 bases, and 12 bases lay in between. The CDR3: CASSQDTKESGYTF. As DNA, the CDR3 is TGTGCCAGCAGCCAAGATACGAAGGAGAGTGGCTACACCTTC.

J is TRBJ2-2 and V is TRBV4-2, with TRBD2 identical over 8 bases. This CDR3 contains 16 residues. Germline assignment: CDR1 LGHNA and CDR2 YNFKEQ. The V segment lost 5 bases and the J segment 4 bases; nucleotides outside the gene matches: 9. CDR3 nucleotide sequence: TGTGCCAGCAGCGTCCGGGCGGGGGGCAGCACCGGGGAGCTGTTTTTT. This gives the protein CASSVRAGGSTGELFF.

J is TRBJ2-3 and V is TRBV19; a weak D match, TRBD2 (6 bases). Per the germline V gene, CDR1 is LNHDA and CDR2 is SQIVND (reference sequence). The CDR3 has 16 amino acids. V lost 4 bases, J lost 1 base, and 15 bases lay in between. In nucleotides, the CDR3 is TGTGCCAGTAGTACCCGGGACTTCTCCGGCACAGATACGCAGTATTTT. Amino acid sequence: CASSTRDFSGTDTQYF. The variable domain in full, completed from reference TRBV19 and TRBJ2-3, reads DGGITQSPKYLFRKEGQNVTLSCEQNLNHDAMYWYRQDPGQGLRLIYYSQIVNDFQKGDIAEGYSVSREKKESFPLTVTSAQKNPTAFYLCASSTRDFSGTDTQYFGPGTRLTVL.

CDR3 in DNA: TGTGCCAGCAGCAAACGGGCAGGGAATATTTTATCCTACGAGCAGTACTTC. Encoded protein: CASSKRAGNILSYEQYF. The J gene is TRBJ2-7, the V gene TRBV21-1; whether TRBD1, the table's D call, matches the DNA was not checked. TRBV21-1 is marked as a pseudogene. This CDR3 comprises 17 residues.

The genes are TRBV6-5 and TRBJ1-3; D might be TRBD1 (6 bases). Germline CDR1 MNHEY, CDR2 SVGAGI. The CDR3 is 14 residues long. Between the trimmed V and J ends, which lost 6 bases and 0 bases, there was a span of 9 bases. CDR3 coding DNA: TGTGCCAGCAGAAGGGGGTACTCTGGAAACACCATATATTTT. It is translated as CASRRGYSGNTIYF.

V usage is TRBV6-2 or TRBV6-3 and J usage is TRBJ1-1; possibly TRBD1 for D (6 bases). Germline V gives CDR1 MNHEY, CDR2 SVGEGT. The CDR3 extends over 16 amino acids. The V gene lost 4 bases and the J gene lost 4 bases, with 19 bases spanning the gap. CDR3 loop: CASSSLGGGGRTEAFF. The CDR3 bases are TGTGCCAGCAGTTCCCTGGGGGGAGGGGGACGCACTGAAGCTTTCTTT.

The chain links TRBV30 to TRBJ1-1; D gene unclear. The CDR3 runs 13 residues. Germline V gene sequence: CDR1 GTSNPN, CDR2 SVGIG (reference sequence). Trimming removed 4 bases at V and 0 bases at J, with 9 bases between. CDR3 DNA sequence: TGTGCCTGGACGGCAGGAATGAACACTGAAGCTTTCTTT. Translating gives CAWTAGMNTEAFF.

This CDR3 reads CARKIQVPGLAGGPNEQFF. CDR3 bases: TGCGCCAGAAAGATTCAAGTCCCGGGACTAGCGGGGGGGCCCAATGAGCAGTTCTTC. The chain links TRBV10-1 to TRBJ2-1, with 16 bases aligning to TRBD2. V was clipped by 9 bases and J by 6 bases; unmatched bases: 17. CDR3 length: 19 amino acids. Germline V gives CDR1 WNHNN, CDR2 SYGVQD (reference sequence).

V gene TRBV4-1 combines with J gene TRBJ1-4, with 8 bases matching TRBD1. Germline CDR1 and CDR2: MGHRA and YSYEKL. V shed 1 base and J 5 bases; nucleotides not matched to a gene: 6. The CDR3 runs to 16 residues. As DNA, the CDR3 is TGCGCCAGCAGCCAAGGCCGGACAGGGACAAATGAAAAACTGTTTTTT. It specifies CASSQGRTGTNEKLFF.

The J gene is TRBJ2-3, the V gene TRBV29-1, with D tentatively TRBD2 (6 bases). Trimming took 8 bases from V and 1 from J, leaving 22 bases between them. The CDR3 extends over 16 amino acids. CDR1 SQVTM and CDR2 ANQGSEA come from the germline V gene. CDR3 in amino acids: CSPALGRGGCTDTQYF. CDR3 nucleotide sequence: TGCAGCCCCGCACTGGGGCGGGGTGGGTGCACAGATACGCAGTATTTT.